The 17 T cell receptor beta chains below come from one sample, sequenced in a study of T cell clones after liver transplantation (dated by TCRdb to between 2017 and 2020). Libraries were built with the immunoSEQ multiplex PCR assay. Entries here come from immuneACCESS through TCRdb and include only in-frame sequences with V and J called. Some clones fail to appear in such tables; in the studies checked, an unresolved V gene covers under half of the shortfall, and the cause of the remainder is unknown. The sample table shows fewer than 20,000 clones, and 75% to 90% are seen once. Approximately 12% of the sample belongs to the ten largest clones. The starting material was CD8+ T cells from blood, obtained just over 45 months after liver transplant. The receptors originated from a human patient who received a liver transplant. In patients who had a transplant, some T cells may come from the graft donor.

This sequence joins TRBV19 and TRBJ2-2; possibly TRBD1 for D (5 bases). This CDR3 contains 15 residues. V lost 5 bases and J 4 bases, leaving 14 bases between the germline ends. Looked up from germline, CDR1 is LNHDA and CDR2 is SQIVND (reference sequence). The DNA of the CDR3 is TGTGCCAGTAGTTATAGGGGTGTGAGCACCGGGGAGCTGTTTTTT. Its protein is CASSYRGVSTGELFF. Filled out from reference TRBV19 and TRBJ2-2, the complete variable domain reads DGGITQSPKYLFRKEGQNVTLSCEQNLNHDAMYWYRQDPGQGLRLIYYSQIVNDFQKGDIAEGYSVSREKKESFPLTVTSAQKNPTAFYLCASSYRGVSTGELFFGEGSRLTVL.

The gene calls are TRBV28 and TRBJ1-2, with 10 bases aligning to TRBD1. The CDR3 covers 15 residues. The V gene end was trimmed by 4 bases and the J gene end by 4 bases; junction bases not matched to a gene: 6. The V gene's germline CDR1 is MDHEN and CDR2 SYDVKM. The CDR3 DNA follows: TGTGCCAGCAGTTCGCCGAGACAGGGGGCCTATGGCTACACCTTC. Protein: CASSSPRQGAYGYTF.

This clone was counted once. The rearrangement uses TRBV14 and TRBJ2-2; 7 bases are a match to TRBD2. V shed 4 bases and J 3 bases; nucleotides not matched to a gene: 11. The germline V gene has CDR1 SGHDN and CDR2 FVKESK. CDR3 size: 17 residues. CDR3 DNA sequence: TGTGCCAGCAGCCCATCGCTAGCGGAGCCCTACACCGGGGAGCTGTTTTTT. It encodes CASSPSLAEPYTGELFF.

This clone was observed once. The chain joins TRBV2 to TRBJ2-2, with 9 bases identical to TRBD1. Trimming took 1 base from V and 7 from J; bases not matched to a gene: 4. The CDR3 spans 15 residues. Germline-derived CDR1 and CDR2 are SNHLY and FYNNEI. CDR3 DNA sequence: TGTGCCAGCAGTGAAGGAGGACAGGGGATCGGGGAGCTGTTTTTT. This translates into CASSEGGQGIGELFF. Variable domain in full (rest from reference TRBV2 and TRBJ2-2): EPEVTQTPSHQVTQMGQEVILRCVPISNHLYFYWYRQILGQKVEFLVSFYNNEISEKSEIFDDQFSVERPDGSNFTLKIRSTKLEDSAMYFCASSEGGQGIGELFFGEGSRLTVL.

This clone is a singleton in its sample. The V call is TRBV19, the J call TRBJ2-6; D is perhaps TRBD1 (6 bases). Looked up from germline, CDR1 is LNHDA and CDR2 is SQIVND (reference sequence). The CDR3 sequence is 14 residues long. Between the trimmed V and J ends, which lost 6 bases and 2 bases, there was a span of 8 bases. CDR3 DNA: TGTGCCAGTAGGGCAGGGGCTGGGGCCAACGTCCTGACTTTC. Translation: CASRAGAGANVLTF.

The CDR3 reads CASSFGAGGGWNEQFF. CDR3 sequence (DNA): TGTGCCAGCAGTTTCGGAGCGGGTGGGGGCTGGAATGAGCAGTTCTTC. This sequence joins TRBV27 and TRBJ2-1, with D perhaps TRBD1 or TRBD2 (6 bases each). V shed 3 bases and J shed 7 bases, with 19 bases lying between them. Looked up from germline, CDR1 is MNHEY and CDR2 is SMNVEV (reference sequence). The CDR3 loop spans 16 amino acids.

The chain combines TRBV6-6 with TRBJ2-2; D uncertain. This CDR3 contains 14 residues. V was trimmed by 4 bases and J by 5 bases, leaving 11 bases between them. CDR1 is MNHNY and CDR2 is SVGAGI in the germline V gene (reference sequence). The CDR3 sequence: CASSLTAATGELFF. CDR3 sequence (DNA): TGTGCCAGCAGTTTGACGGCCGCGACCGGGGAGCTGTTTTTT.

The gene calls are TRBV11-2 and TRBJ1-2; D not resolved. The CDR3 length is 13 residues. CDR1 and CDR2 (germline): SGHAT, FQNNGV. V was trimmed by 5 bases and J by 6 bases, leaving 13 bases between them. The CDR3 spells CASSRVRRDGYTF. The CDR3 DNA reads TGTGCCAGCAGCCGTGTACGGAGAGATGGCTACACCTTC.

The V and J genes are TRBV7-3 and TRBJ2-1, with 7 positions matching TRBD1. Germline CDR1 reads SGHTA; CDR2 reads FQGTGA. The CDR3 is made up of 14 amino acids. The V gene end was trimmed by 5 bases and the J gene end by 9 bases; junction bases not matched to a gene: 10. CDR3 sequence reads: CASSQGGYDGEQFF. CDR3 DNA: TGTGCCAGCAGCCAAGGGGGCTACGACGGTGAGCAGTTCTTC.

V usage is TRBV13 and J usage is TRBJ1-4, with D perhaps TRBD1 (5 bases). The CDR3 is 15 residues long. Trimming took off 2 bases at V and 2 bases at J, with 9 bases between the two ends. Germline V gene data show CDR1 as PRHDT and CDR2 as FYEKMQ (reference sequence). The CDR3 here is CASSLQGGTNEKLFF. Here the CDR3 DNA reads TGTGCCAGCAGCTTACAGGGCGGGACTAATGAAAAACTGTTTTTT.

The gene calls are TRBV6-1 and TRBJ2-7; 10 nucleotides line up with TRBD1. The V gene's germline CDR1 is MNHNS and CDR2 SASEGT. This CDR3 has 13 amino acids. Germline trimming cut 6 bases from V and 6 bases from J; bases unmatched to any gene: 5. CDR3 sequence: CASRKGQGSEQYF. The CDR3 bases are TGTGCCAGCAGAAAGGGACAGGGGAGCGAGCAGTACTTC.

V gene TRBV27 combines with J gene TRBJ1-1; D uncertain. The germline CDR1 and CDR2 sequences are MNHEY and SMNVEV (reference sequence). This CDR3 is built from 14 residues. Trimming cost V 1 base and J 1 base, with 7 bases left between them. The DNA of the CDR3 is TGTGCCAGCAGTTTATTAGGGCCGAACACTGAAGCTTTCTTT. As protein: CASSLLGPNTEAFF.

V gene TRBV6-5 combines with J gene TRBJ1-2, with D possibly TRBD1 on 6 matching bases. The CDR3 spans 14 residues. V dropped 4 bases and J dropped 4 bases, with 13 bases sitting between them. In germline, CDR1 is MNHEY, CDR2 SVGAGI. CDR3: CASSSSRDIYGYTF. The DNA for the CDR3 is TGTGCCAGCAGTTCCAGCCGGGACATCTATGGCTACACCTTC.

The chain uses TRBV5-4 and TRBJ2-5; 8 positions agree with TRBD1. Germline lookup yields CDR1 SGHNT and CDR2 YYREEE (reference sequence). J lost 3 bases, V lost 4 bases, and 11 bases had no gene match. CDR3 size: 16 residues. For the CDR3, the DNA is TGTGCCAGCAGCCATATACCGGGACAGGAAAAAGAGACCCAGTACTTC. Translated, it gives CASSHIPGQEKETQYF.

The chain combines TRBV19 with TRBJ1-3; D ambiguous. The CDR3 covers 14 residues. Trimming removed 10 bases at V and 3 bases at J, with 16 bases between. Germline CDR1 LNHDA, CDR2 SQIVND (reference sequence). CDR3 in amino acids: CATADSPGGNTIYF. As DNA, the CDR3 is TGTGCCACTGCGGACTCCCCGGGTGGAAACACCATATATTTT.

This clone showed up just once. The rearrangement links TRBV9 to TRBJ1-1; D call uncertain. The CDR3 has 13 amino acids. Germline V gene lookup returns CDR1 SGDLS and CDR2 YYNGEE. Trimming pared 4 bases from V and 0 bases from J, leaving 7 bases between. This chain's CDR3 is CASSFGLNTEAFF. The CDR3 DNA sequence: TGTGCCAGCAGCTTCGGGTTGAACACTGAAGCTTTCTTT.

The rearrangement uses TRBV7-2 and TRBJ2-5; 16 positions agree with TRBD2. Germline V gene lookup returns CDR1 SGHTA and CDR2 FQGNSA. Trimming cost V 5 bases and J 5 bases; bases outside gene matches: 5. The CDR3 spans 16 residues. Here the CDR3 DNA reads TGTGCCAGCAGCCGCCCGGGACTAGCGGGGGGGGAGACCCAGTACTTC. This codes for CASSRPGLAGGETQYF.